The 30 T cell receptor beta chains given below trace back to one sample, sequenced in a study of shared clonotypes between healthy human individuals. The method was immunoSEQ multiplex PCR; TCRdb's version includes in-frame clones alone and lacks a portion of them. Here the sample spans 900,000 to 1,200,000 clones, about 84% being singletons. The source material was memory CD4+ T cells from PBMCs. The subset is: CD45RA-negative fraction. The receptors derive from a man younger than 35 in good health. Some clones in this sample may be carry-over from other donors' samples.

The chain has TRBV28 and TRBJ2-7; D call uncertain. Per germline, CDR1 MDHEN and CDR2 SYDVKM. This CDR3 is 14 amino acids long. Trimming removed 3 bases at V and 6 bases at J, with 15 bases between. DNA of the CDR3: TGTGCCAGCAGTTTTGGCACAGTAGTATTCGAGCAGTACTTC. Residues: CASSFGTVVFEQYF.

The chain carries TRBV7-7 and TRBJ2-6; D is uncertain. Germline CDR1 and CDR2: SSHAT and FNYEAQ (reference sequence). Between the trimmed V and J ends, which lost 5 bases and 0 bases, there was a span of 11 bases. The CDR3 has 16 amino acids. CDR3 DNA sequence: TGTGCCAGCAGCAAAGGACGGCCCTCTGGGGCCAACGTCCTGACTTTC. Protein: CASSKGRPSGANVLTF.

V and J are TRBV18 and TRBJ1-1; TRBD1 might be the D (5 bases). From germline, CDR1 is KGHSH and CDR2 LQKENI. V was clipped by 4 bases and J by 5 bases, with 11 bases between them. This CDR3 has 13 residues. CDR3 in amino acids: CASSLGRVTEAFF. The CDR3 DNA is TGTGCCAGCTCACTAGGCAGGGTAACTGAAGCTTTCTTT.

The chain links TRBV6-5 to TRBJ2-7; weak D call: TRBD1 (6 bases). V lost 6 bases and J 4 bases, leaving 13 bases between the germline ends. Germline-derived CDR1 and CDR2 are MNHEY and SVGAGI. The CDR3 length is 13 residues. Here the CDR3 DNA reads TGTGCCAGCAGCGGGATACAGGGATACGAGCAGTACTTC. This encodes CASSGIQGYEQYF.

This clone was found a few times. V is TRBV6-4 and J is TRBJ1-2; D ambiguous. This CDR3 is 13 amino acids long. Trimming left V 6 bases short and J 4 bases short, with 12 bases between. In germline, CDR1 is MRHNA, CDR2 SNTAGT. The CDR3 here is CASSDEIGYGYTF. The CDR3 DNA is TGTGCCAGCAGCGATGAAATAGGCTATGGCTACACCTTC.

This clone came up once. The chain links TRBV5-1 to TRBJ2-5; 7 positions agree with TRBD1. The germline V gene encodes CDR1 SGHRS and CDR2 YFSETQ. The CDR3 extends over 16 amino acids. V lost 4 bases to trimming and J lost 2 bases; unmatched junction nucleotides: 11. CDR3 protein: CASSRQPTGSQETQYF. In DNA, the CDR3 is TGCGCCAGCAGCCGCCAACCGACAGGGTCGCAAGAGACCCAGTACTTC.

The chain is built from TRBV29-1 and TRBJ2-3; D remains ambiguous. CDR3 length: 11 amino acids. V lost 7 bases and J lost 4, with 9 bases in between. CDR1 and CDR2 (germline): SQVTM, ANQGSEA. The DNA of the CDR3 is TGCAGCGCCCGACCATCAGATACGCAGTATTTT. Translation gives CSARPSDTQYF.

The chain carries TRBV4-2 and TRBJ2-5; D call uncertain. The CDR3 consists of 11 residues. CDR1 is LGHNA and CDR2 is YNFKEQ in the germline V gene. Trimming left V 3 bases short and J 5 bases short, with 4 bases between. CDR3 loop: CASSHTETQYF. The CDR3 region has the DNA TGTGCCAGCAGCCACACCGAGACCCAGTACTTC.

The rearrangement links TRBV19 to TRBJ2-5; D tentatively reads TRBD1 or TRBD2 (5 bases each). The CDR3 runs 13 residues. The germline gives CDR1 LNHDA, CDR2 SQIVND (reference sequence). V lost 3 bases and J 7 bases, leaving 12 bases between the germline ends. The CDR3 loop reads CASSIGAGGTQYF. CDR3 coding DNA: TGTGCCAGTAGTATCGGGGCAGGCGGGACCCAGTACTTC.

The genes are TRBV27 and TRBJ1-4, with 10 bases that match TRBD1. The ends lost 7 bases at V and 9 bases at J; junction bases unmatched: 20. Germline values: CDR1 MNHEY, CDR2 SMNVEV (reference sequence). This CDR3 has 18 residues. This chain's CDR3 is CASTSRGGQGSTQQKLFF. CDR3 coding DNA: TGTGCCAGCACCTCACGGGGGGGACAGGGGTCTACGCAGCAAAAACTGTTTTTT. Combining the CDR3 with reference TRBV27 and TRBJ1-4 gives the whole variable domain EAQVTQNPRYLITVTGKKLTVTCSQNMNHEYMSWYRQDPGLGLRQIYYSMNVEVTDKGDVPEGYKVSRKEKRNFPLILESPSPNQTSLYFCASTSRGGQGSTQQKLFFGSGTQLSVL.

The chain is built from TRBV7-2 and TRBJ2-3; TRBD1 is a possible D gene (5 bases). The CDR3 is made up of 17 amino acids. Germline V gene lookup returns CDR1 SGHTA and CDR2 FQGNSA. The V gene lost 3 bases and the J gene lost 1 base, with 17 bases spanning the gap. CDR3 sequence (DNA): TGTGCCAGCAGCTTCCTATCAGGACATTTTCGCACAGATACGCAGTATTTT. Protein product: CASSFLSGHFRTDTQYF.

This chain links TRBV10-3 with TRBJ2-7, with 12 bases lining up with TRBD1. Trimming took 5 bases from V and 7 from J; bases not matched to a gene: 6. Germline V gene lookup returns CDR1 ENHRY and CDR2 SYGVKD. The CDR3 totals 14 residues. The CDR3 here is CAISPGQGAREQYF. In DNA form, the CDR3 reads TGTGCCATCAGTCCGGGACAGGGGGCTAGGGAGCAGTACTTC.

This chain joins TRBV2 and TRBJ1-5; 9 bases fit TRBD1. Per the germline V gene, CDR1 is SNHLY and CDR2 is FYNNEI. The CDR3 covers 17 residues. J was trimmed by 6 bases and V by 0 bases; bases with no gene match: 9. The CDR3 nucleotides are TGTGCCAGCAGTGAAGCTCGGGGACAGGGTAAGAGTCAGCCCCAGCATTTT. The encoded protein is CASSEARGQGKSQPQHF.

J is TRBJ2-7 and V is TRBV29-1; 10 bases are shared with TRBD2. After removal of 4 bases from V and 3 bases from J, the junction contained 3 bases not matched to a gene. This CDR3 region has 13 residues. Germline loops: CDR1 SQVTM, CDR2 ANQGSEA. CDR3 DNA sequence: TGCAGCGTTGGGCCTAGCGGGGGCTACGAGCAGTACTTC. Its protein product is CSVGPSGGYEQYF.

V and J are TRBV7-2 and TRBJ2-1; TRBD2 agrees at 10 bases. The CDR3 runs 15 residues. Germline CDR1 and CDR2: SGHTA and FQGNSA. The J segment lost 14 bases and the V segment lost 2 bases, leaving 12 bases of the junction unmatched. The CDR3 loop reads CASSLRLAGVSREFF. DNA of the CDR3: TGTGCCAGCAGCTTACGTCTAGCGGGAGTCTCTAGGGAGTTCTTC.

The rearrangement links TRBV4-2 to TRBJ2-3; 7 positions match TRBD2. Per germline, CDR1 LGHNA and CDR2 YNFKEQ. The CDR3 spans 16 residues. Trimming at V came to 1 base and at J to 0 bases, leaving 4 bases not matched to a gene. The CDR3 region has the DNA TGTGCCAGCAGCCAAGGGGGTAGCGGGAGCACAGATACGCAGTATTTT. Encoded protein: CASSQGGSGSTDTQYF.

V is TRBV28 and J is TRBJ1-2; D not resolved. In germline, CDR1 is MDHEN, CDR2 SYDVKM. Trimming left V 5 bases short and J 2 bases short, with 12 bases between. The CDR3 contains 14 residues. CDR3 nucleotide sequence: TGTGCCAGCAGTCTCCAGGCCTTGAACTATGGCTACACCTTC. This encodes CASSLQALNYGYTF.

The DNA of the CDR3 is TGTGCCAGCTCACCATTACGGGTTAGAGCGGCGGGGGAGCAGTACTTC. This encodes CASSPLRVRAAGEQYF. V gene TRBV18 combines with J gene TRBJ2-7; D is perhaps TRBD2 (6 bases). CDR3 length: 16 residues. CDR1 and CDR2 (germline): KGHSH, LQKENI. V dropped 2 bases and J dropped 7 bases, with 21 bases sitting between them.

The chain joins TRBV5-4 to TRBJ2-1, with 14 bases lining up with TRBD2. The CDR3 is 19 amino acids. Germline trimming cut 0 bases from V and 3 bases from J; bases unmatched to any gene: 8. CDR1 and CDR2 from the germline V gene are SGHNT and YYREEE (reference sequence). In nucleotides, the CDR3 is TGTGCCAGCAGCTTGGAGGGGGGACTAGCGGGAGTAAGCTACAATGAGCAGTTCTTC. Encoded protein: CASSLEGGLAGVSYNEQFF.

V usage is TRBV7-2 and J usage is TRBJ2-1; either TRBD1 or TRBD2 may supply D (6 bases each). This CDR3 is 15 amino acids long. Trimming took 4 bases from V and 8 from J, leaving 18 bases between them. Germline V gene data show CDR1 as SGHTA and CDR2 as FQGNSA. CDR3 loop: CASSSPPGARDEQFF. DNA of the CDR3: TGTGCCAGCAGCTCACCCCCGGGGGCCAGGGATGAGCAGTTCTTC.

The CDR3 coding sequence is TGTGCCAGCTCACCGGGGACAGGGAAGTCGGAGACCCAGTACTTC. This sequence encodes CASSPGTGKSETQYF. This chain joins TRBV18 and TRBJ2-5, with 9 bases that match TRBD1. After removal of 3 bases from V and 5 bases from J, the junction contained 7 bases not matched to a gene. Germline V gene data show CDR1 as KGHSH and CDR2 as LQKENI. The CDR3 totals 15 residues.

The CDR3 DNA follows: TGTGCCACCAGCAGAGACCCAGGGGTTTTGTCCGGGGAGCTGTTTTTT. This encodes CATSRDPGVLSGELFF. This chain uses TRBV15 with TRBJ2-2; D perhaps matches TRBD1 (6 bases). This CDR3 has 16 residues. Trimming shortened V by 0 bases and J by 6 bases, and 14 bases separated the two germline ends. Germline CDR1 reads LNHNV; CDR2 reads YYDKDF (reference sequence). The full variable domain, completed using reference TRBV15 and TRBJ2-2, is DAMVIQNPRYQVTQFGKPVTLSCSQTLNHNVMYWYQQKSSQAPKLLFHYYDKDFNNEADTPDNFQSRRPNTSFCFLDIRSPGLGDTAMYLCATSRDPGVLSGELFFGEGSRLTVL.

This clone was observed once. The chain couples TRBV30 to TRBJ1-4; D gene ambiguous. The germline CDR1 and CDR2 sequences are GTSNPN and SVGIG (reference sequence). The CDR3 runs to 15 residues. The ends were cut back, 3 bases at V and 8 bases at J, with 19 bases in the middle. CDR3 sequence: CAWSAASSMGEKLFF. CDR3 nucleotides: TGTGCCTGGAGCGCCGCCTCGTCCATGGGGGAAAAACTGTTTTTT. The variable domain in full, with the rest retrieved from reference TRBV30 and TRBJ1-4, is SQTIHQWPATLVQPVGSPLSLECTVEGTSNPNLYWYRQAAGRGLQLLFYSVGIGQISSEVPQNLSASRPQDRQFILSSKKLLLSDSGFYLCAWSAASSMGEKLFFGSGTQLSVL.

The chain combines TRBV30 with TRBJ2-7, with a tentative D call TRBD1 (5 bases). Germline lookup yields CDR1 GTSNPN and CDR2 SVGIG (reference sequence). This CDR3 has 13 amino acids. V was shortened by 3 bases and J by 0 bases, with 9 bases between the two germline ends. The chain's CDR3 is CAWRTALSYEQYF. In DNA form, the CDR3 reads TGTGCCTGGAGGACAGCGCTCTCCTACGAGCAGTACTTC.

The genes are TRBV27 and TRBJ1-5; no firm D call. CDR1 is MNHEY and CDR2 is SMNVEV in the germline V gene (reference sequence). V shed 0 bases and J shed 5 bases, with 8 bases lying between them. The CDR3 is made up of 14 amino acids. The CDR3 region is CASSLSGEYQPQHF. DNA of the CDR3: TGTGCCAGCAGTTTATCTGGGGAATATCAGCCCCAGCATTTT.

This sequence joins TRBV18 and TRBJ2-7, with 11 bases lining up with TRBD2. Germline loops: CDR1 KGHSH, CDR2 LQKENI. V lost 2 bases and J lost 7; bases outside the gene matches: 7. CDR3 length equals 15 residues. In DNA, the CDR3 is TGTGCCAGCTCACCAGGGCTAGCGGGAGGCTGGGAGCAGTACTTC. Translating it yields CASSPGLAGGWEQYF. The full variable domain, rest sourced from reference TRBV18 and TRBJ2-7, is NAGVMQNPRHLVRRRGQEARLRCSPMKGHSHVYWYRQLPEEGLKFMVYLQKENIIDESGMPKERFSAEFPKEGPSILRIQQVVRGDSAAYFCASSPGLAGGWEQYFGPGTRLTVT.

The rearrangement joins TRBV9 to TRBJ2-1; D is uncertain. There are 14 residues in the CDR3. Deletions cut 0 bases from V and 5 bases from J, with 9 bases between. Germline V gene sequence: CDR1 SGDLS, CDR2 YYNGEE. The CDR3 protein is CASSVGQTHNEQFF. In DNA, the CDR3 is TGTGCCAGCAGCGTAGGCCAGACACACAATGAGCAGTTCTTC.

J is TRBJ1-5 and V is TRBV9, with D tentatively TRBD1 (6 bases). In germline, CDR1 is SGDLS, CDR2 YYNGEE. The CDR3 covers 14 residues. V was trimmed by 4 bases and J by 3 bases, leaving 11 bases between them. The CDR3 sequence: CASSPPGVNQPQHF. The CDR3 DNA is TGTGCCAGCAGCCCTCCAGGGGTCAATCAGCCCCAGCATTTT. Full variable domain (rest looked up from reference TRBV9 and TRBJ1-5): DSGVTQTPKHLITATGQRVTLRCSPRSGDLSVYWYQQSLDQGLQFLIQYYNGEERAKGNILERFSAQQFPDLHSELNLSSLELGDSALYFCASSPPGVNQPQHFGDGTRLSIL.

The chain combines TRBV11-2 with TRBJ2-2; 8 bases agree with TRBD2. Germline values: CDR1 SGHAT, CDR2 FQNNGV. Trimming cost V 5 bases and J 5 bases; bases outside gene matches: 10. CDR3 length equals 16 residues. In nucleotides, the CDR3 is TGTGCCAGCAGCGGCAGCGGGGGCGCAGATACCGGGGAGCTGTTTTTT. Translation: CASSGSGGADTGELFF.

The chain recombines TRBV19 with TRBJ2-3, with D unclear. The CDR3 contains 14 residues. Trimming shortened V by 6 bases and J by 0 bases, and 10 bases separated the two germline ends. Per germline, CDR1 LNHDA and CDR2 SQIVND (reference sequence). The CDR3 loop is CASRRTASTDTQYF. CDR3 DNA: TGTGCCAGTAGAAGGACCGCTAGCACAGATACGCAGTATTTT.